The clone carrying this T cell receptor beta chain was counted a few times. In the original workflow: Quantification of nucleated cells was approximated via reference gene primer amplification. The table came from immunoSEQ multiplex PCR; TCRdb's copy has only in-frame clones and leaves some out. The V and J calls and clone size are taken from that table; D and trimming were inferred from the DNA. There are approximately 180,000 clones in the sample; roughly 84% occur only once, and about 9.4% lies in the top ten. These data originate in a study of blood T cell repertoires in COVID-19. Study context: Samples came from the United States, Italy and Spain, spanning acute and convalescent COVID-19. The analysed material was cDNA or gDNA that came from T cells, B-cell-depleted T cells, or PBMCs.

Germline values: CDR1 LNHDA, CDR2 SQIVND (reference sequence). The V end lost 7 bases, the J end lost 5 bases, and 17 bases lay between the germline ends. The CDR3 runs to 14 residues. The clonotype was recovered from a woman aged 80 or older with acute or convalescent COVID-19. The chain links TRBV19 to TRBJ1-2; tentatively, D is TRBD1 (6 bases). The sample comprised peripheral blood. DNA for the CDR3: TGTGCCAGTAACCAGGGGCTTGTCTCATATGGCTACACCTTC. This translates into CASNQGLVSYGYTF.